This T cell receptor (beta chain) emerged from a study of CD4 and CD8 cells across lung adenocarcinoma regions. MiXCR, applied by TCRdb to the PCR reads, yields one record per CDR3 protein. The sample yields about 19,000 distinct CDR3 sequences, about half seen once. The patients had localized lung adenocarcinoma, a non-small cell subtype. The sequenced sample was CD4+ T cells from the margin of a lung tumor. This clonotype was sampled from a male donor with lung adenocarcinoma. The CD4 and CD8 labels of this study may be unreliable.

CDR3 coding DNA: TGTGCCAGCACCCTACCCACACGCACAGATACGCAGTATTTT. Translating gives CASTLPTRTDTQYF. The rearrangement links TRBV6-1 to TRBJ2-3, with D uncertain. Germline V CDR1 and CDR2: MNHNS, SASEGT. Trimming removed 7 bases from V and 1 base from J, with 12 bases in between. This CDR3 spans 14 amino acids.